This T cell receptor (beta chain) stems from a study of T-cell memory formation after mild COVID-19. The CDR3 extends over 16 amino acids. TCRdb analysed the 5' RACE reads with MiXCR anew, one entry per CDR3 protein. The sample has 210,000 or so distinct CDR3 sequences; roughly 10% are singletons. Sequenced: PBMCs or a T cell subset sorted from them (not recorded which). The TCR originated in a man between 18 and 29 years old who had mild COVID-19 (a few samples of this study predate the infection). Cell type and time point are not known. The chain joins TRBV21-1 to TRBJ2-3; the table's D call of TRBD1 was not tested on the DNA. TRBV21-1 is given as a pseudogene. This chain's CDR3 is CASSKAHGTSTDTQYF. The DNA of the CDR3 is TGTGCCAGCAGCAAAGCTCACGGGACTAGCACAGATACGCAGTATTTT.